This T cell receptor beta chain was documented in a study of blood T cells in healthy people across ages. This clonotype was seen many times. No antigen is known for it. With a J-beta primer mix and a sample-barcoded 5' primer, a second PCR ran about 7 to 12 cycles. TCRdb called the 5' RACE reads again in MiXCR, with one record for every CDR3 protein. The repertoire includes about 1.4 million distinct CDR3 sequences, around 59% of them detected once, and about 6.3% sits in the top ten. V lost 1 base, J lost 5 bases, and 14 bases lay in between. CDR3 length: 16 amino acids. The study, taken as a whole, reports: Aged donors had fewer naive CD4+ cells and lower diversity than long-lived donors. Leaving the PBMCs unsorted stopped any conclusive comparison of naive versus antigen-experienced cells. Estimates drawn from one million T cells were deemed to understate diversity.

The chain employs TRBV12-3 or TRBV12-4 and TRBJ2-2; unclear D gene. The sequence was obtained from a man aged 18 to 30 in good health. Sequencing was carried out using blood. Here the CDR3 reads CASSLVLAASTGELFF. The CDR3 nucleotides are TGTGCCAGCAGTTTAGTTTTAGCAGCCAGTACCGGGGAGCTGTTTTTT.